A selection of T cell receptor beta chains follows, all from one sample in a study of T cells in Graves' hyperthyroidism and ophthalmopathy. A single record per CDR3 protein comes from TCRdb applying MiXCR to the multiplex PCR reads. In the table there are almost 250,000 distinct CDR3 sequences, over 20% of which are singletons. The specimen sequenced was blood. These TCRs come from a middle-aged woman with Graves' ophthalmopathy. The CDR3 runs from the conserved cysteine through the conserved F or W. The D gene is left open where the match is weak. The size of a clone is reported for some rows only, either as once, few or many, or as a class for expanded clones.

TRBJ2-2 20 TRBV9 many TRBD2 TGTGCCAGCAGCGATCATCCGGGACTAGCGGGAATTCACCCTACCGGGGAGCTGTTTTTT CASSDHPGLAGIHPTGELFF
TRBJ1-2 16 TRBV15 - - TGTGCCACCAGCAGACCTCCAGACACGTCCAACTATGGCTACACCTTC CATSRPPDTSNYGYTF
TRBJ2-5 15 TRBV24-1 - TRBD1 TGTGCCAGCAGTGCCCAGGGGGAGAACTTGATAGGCCAGTACTTC CASSAQGENLIGQYF
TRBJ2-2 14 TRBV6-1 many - TGTGCCAGCAGTGATGACCCCCTCACCGGGGAGCTGTTTTTT CASSDDPLTGELFF
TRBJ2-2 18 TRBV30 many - TGTGCCTGGGCAGGGTGGAGGCGGGAAGGGTGGCCTACCGGGGAGCTGTTTTTT CAWAGWRREGWPTGELFF
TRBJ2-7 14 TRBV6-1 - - TGTGCCAGCAGTCCGGACAGTAGTTCCTACGAGCAGTACTTC CASSPDSSSYEQYF
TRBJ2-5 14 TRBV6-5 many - TGTGCCAGCAGTTACTCGCGCTTCCAAGAGACCCAGTACTTC CASSYSRFQETQYF
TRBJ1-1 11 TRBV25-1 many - TGTGCCAGCAGTGACGGCGGGGGAGCTTTCTTT CASSDGGGAFF
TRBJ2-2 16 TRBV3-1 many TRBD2 TGTGCCAGCAGCCAGGCTGCGGGAGGATTATCGGGGGAGCTGTTTTTT CASSQAAGGLSGELFF
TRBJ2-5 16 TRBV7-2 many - TGTGCCAGCAGCCTTATATCGACAGGACTGCAAGAGACCCAGTACTTC CASSLISTGLQETQYF
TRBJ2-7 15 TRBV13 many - TGTGCCAGCAGCTCGGGATCTTCGAGCTCCTACGAGCAGTACTTC CASSSGSSSSYEQYF
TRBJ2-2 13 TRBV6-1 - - TGTGCCTCCGGGCTAACGAACACCGGGGAGCTGTTTTTT CASGLTNTGELFF
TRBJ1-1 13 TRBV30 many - TGTGCCTGGAGTGTTGGAGGGAACACTGAAGCTTTCTTT CAWSVGGNTEAFF
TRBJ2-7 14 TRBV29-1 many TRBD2 TGCAGCGTCCTCCGGGGGGGGGCAAATTACGAGCAGTACTTC CSVLRGGANYEQYF
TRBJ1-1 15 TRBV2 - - TGTACCAGCAGTACCCGCAGGATCGTTGACACTGAAGCTTTCTTT CTSSTRRIVDTEAFF
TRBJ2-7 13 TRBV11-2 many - TGTGCCAGCAGCTTACCTAGCTGGTACGAGCAGTACTTC CASSLPSWYEQYF
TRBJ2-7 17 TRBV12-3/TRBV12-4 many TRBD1 TGTGCCAGCAGTTTAGCCCTTACCGGGACAGGGCCCTACGAGCAGTACTTC CASSLALTGTGPYEQYF
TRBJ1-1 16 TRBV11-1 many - TGTGCCAGCAGCAGGGCCGGGGGATACGTGAACACTGAAGCTTTCTTT CASSRAGGYVNTEAFF
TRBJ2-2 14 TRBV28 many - TGTGCCAGCCAAAATTGGGGGGCTCCCGGGGAGCTGTTTTTT CASQNWGAPGELFF
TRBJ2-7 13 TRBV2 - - TGTGCCAGCATTACGGACAGTAGTAGCGAGCAGTACTTC CASITDSSSEQYF
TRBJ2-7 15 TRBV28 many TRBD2 TGTGCCAGCGAGAGTTCGGGAGCGGGAGACCACGAGCAGTACTTC CASESSGAGDHEQYF
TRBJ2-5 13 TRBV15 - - TGTGCCACCAGCAGAGATTGGGAGGAGACCCAGTACTTC CATSRDWEETQYF
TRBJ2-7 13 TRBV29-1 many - TGCAGCGTTGCTCACGACTACACCTACGAGCAGTACTTC CSVAHDYTYEQYF
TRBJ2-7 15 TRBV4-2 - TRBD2 TGTGCCTCGGCCCAACGAGCGGGAGTAATAGACGAGCAGTACTTC CASAQRAGVIDEQYF
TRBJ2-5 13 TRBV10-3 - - TGTGCCATGAGTGATCCAGGGGTAGAGACACAGTACTTC CAMSDPGVETQYF
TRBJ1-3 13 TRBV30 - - TGTGCCTGGAGTCTAACCCAGGGGAGGGACTGGAATTTT CAWSLTQGRDWNF
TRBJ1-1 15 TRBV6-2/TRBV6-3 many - TGTGCCAGCAGTTACTTCATAATCAAGAACACTGAAGCTTTCTTT CASSYFIIKNTEAFF
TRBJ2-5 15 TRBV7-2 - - TGTGCCAGCAGCATAAGTGTGGGACCATGGGAGACCCAGTACTTC CASSISVGPWETQYF
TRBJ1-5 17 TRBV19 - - TGTGCCAGTAGTCCTCGGCAGGGAGCATCCCGGGGGCAGCCCCAGCATTTT CASSPRQGASRGQPQHF
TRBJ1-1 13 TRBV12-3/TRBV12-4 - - TGTGCCAGCAAGGCCCCAGGGAACACTGAAGCTTTCTTT CASKAPGNTEAFF
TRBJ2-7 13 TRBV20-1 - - TGCAGTGCACGGACGCTGAGCTCCTACGAGCAGTACTTC CSARTLSSYEQYF
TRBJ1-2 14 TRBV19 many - TGTGCCAGTAGACGGGACTTTGGAGCCTATGGCTACACCTTC CASRRDFGAYGYTF
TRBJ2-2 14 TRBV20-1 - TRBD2 TGCAGTGCTTCCCGGGGACTACCAGACGGGGAGCTGTTTTTT CSASRGLPDGELFF
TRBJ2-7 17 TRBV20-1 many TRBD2 TGCAGTGCTAGAGACCCTAAGACTAGCGGGAGTGTCTACGAGCAGTACTTC CSARDPKTSGSVYEQYF
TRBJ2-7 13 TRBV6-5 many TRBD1 TGTGCCAGCAGTCAGGGACAGGGGGCAGGGCAGTACTTC CASSQGQGAGQYF
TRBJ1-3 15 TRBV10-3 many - TGTGCCATCAAAGTTCAGGGGCGCTCTGGAAACACCATATATTTT CAIKVQGRSGNTIYF